This T cell receptor beta chain was sequenced for a study of shared clonotypes between healthy human individuals. The CDR3 runs to 12 residues. V lost 0 bases and J 4 bases, leaving 4 bases between the germline ends. Germline V lookup: CDR1 SGHAT, CDR2 FQNNGV. Assay used: immunoSEQ multiplex PCR; TCRdb lists only in-frame clones, some missing. The sample lists roughly 410,000 clones, 96% occurring once. Regarding the study as a whole: Generation of non-shared clonotypes was less probable than generation of clonotypes shared by all four donors.

On this clone: Its specificity is unknown. The sample holds other DNA sequences that translate to the same CDR3.

The TCR originated in a man aged 25 to 40 in good health. The sample consisted of memory CD8+ T cells sorted from blood. Documented subset: CD45RO+ cells pooled with CCR7-negative TemRA cells. The V gene is TRBV11-2, the J gene TRBJ2-7, with D uncertain. The DNA of the CDR3 is TGTGCCAGCAGCTTAGATCGTTACGAGCAGTACTTC. It encodes CASSLDRYEQYF.